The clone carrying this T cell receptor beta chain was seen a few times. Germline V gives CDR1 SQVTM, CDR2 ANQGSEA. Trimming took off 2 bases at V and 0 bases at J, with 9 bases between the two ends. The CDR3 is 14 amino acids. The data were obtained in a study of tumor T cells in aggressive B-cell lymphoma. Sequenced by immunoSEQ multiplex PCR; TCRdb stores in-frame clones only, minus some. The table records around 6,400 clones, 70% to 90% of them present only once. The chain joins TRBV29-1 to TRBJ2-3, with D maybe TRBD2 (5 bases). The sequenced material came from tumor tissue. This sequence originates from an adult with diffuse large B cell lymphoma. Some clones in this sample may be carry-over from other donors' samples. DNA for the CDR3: TGCAGCGTTGAAAGTCGGGGAAGCACAGATACGCAGTATTTT. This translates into CSVESRGSTDTQYF.